Below, 5 T cell receptor beta chains from the same sample are listed, as sequenced in a study of T-cell reconstitution after alpha-beta-depleted transplantation in children. A library of TCRbeta sequences, prepared with unique molecular identifiers, was generated. TCRdb redid the calling of the PCR reads with MiXCR, one entry per CDR3 protein. The sample has about 690,000 distinct CDR3 sequences, around a sixth seen once. The material sequenced was PBMCs from the stem cell graft donor, taken from the stem cell graft. The origin of the receptors is a human donor who donated a stem cell graft to a child with acute myeloid leukemia.

CDR3 in amino acids: CASSLSPSGGHSTDTQYF. The CDR3, as DNA: TGTGCCAGCAGCTTATCCCCTAGCGGCGGACATAGCACAGATACGCAGTATTTT. The chain joins TRBV11-2 to TRBJ2-3, with 7 bases fitting TRBD2. This CDR3 is 18 amino acids long. From germline, CDR1 is SGHAT and CDR2 FQNNGV. Germline trimming cut 2 bases from V and 0 bases from J; bases unmatched to any gene: 11.

The chain carries TRBV7-3 and TRBJ1-2; no definite D call. Germline assignment: CDR1 SGHTA and CDR2 FQGTGA. V lost 5 bases, J lost 2 bases, and 12 bases lay in between. The CDR3 is 14 amino acids. CDR3 nucleotide sequence: TGTGCCAGCAGCAGTGGGCCAGCAAACTATGGCTACACCTTC. Translating gives CASSSGPANYGYTF.

This clonotype occurred a few times. Written as DNA, the CDR3 is TGCAGTGCTAGACCCAGAATGAACACTGAAGCTTTCTTT. Translation gives CSARPRMNTEAFF. V is TRBV20-1 and J is TRBJ1-1, with unresolved D. CDR3 length: 13 residues. CDR1 and CDR2 (germline): DFQATT, SNEGSKA (reference sequence). V was pared by 2 bases and J by 0 bases, with 7 bases between.

This clonotype was counted at least ten times. The chain links TRBV4-3 to TRBJ2-2; no clear D. Per the germline V gene, CDR1 is LGHNA and CDR2 is YSLEER. Trimming left V 3 bases short and J 1 base short, with 15 bases between. The CDR3 contains 17 residues. Here the CDR3 DNA reads TGCGCCAGCAGCCACCCCGCGGTGGCAGGGAACACCGGGGAGCTGTTTTTT. Residues: CASSHPAVAGNTGELFF.

This clonotype was detected a few times. One base away lies a much larger clone, so this may be a sequencing read error. The chain uses TRBV20-1 and TRBJ2-3; D is unresolved. Germline CDR1 and CDR2: DFQATT and SNEGSKA (reference sequence). CDR3 size: 10 residues. Trimming left V 4 bases short and J 5 bases short, with 4 bases between. The CDR3 spells CSAMVDTQYF. CDR3 nucleotides: TGCAGTGCTATGGTAGATACGCAGTATTTT.